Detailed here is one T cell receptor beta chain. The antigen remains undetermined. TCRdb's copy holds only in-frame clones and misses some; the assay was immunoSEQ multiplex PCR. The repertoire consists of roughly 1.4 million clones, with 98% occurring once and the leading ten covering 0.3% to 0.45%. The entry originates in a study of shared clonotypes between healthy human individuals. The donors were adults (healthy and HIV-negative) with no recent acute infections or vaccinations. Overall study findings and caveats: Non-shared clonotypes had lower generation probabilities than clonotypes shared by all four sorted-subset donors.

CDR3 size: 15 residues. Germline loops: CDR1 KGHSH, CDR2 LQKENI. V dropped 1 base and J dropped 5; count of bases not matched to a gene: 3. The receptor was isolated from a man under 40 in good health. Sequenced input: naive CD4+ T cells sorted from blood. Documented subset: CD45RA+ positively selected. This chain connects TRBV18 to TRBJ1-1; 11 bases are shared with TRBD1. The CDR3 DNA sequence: TGTGCCAGCTCACCACGGGACAGGGGGGGGACTGAAGCTTTCTTT. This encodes CASSPRDRGGTEAFF.